This T cell receptor (beta chain) appears in the sequencing data of a study of blood T cell repertoires in COVID-19. V was pared by 2 bases and J by 5 bases, with 9 bases between. The CDR3 is 13 amino acids. CDR1 is SGHVS, CDR2 FQNEAQ, per germline. TCRdb keeps only in-frame clones here, not all; method: immunoSEQ multiplex PCR. The sample shows 150,000 to 250,000 clones, around 81% of them seen only once. The sample was PBMCs or T cells enriched from blood (not recorded which). The sequence came from a man aged 35-49 years who had recovered from COVID-19. This sequence joins TRBV7-8 and TRBJ1-2; no clear D gene. The DNA of the CDR3 is TGTGCCAGCAGCTTACAACGGGAGTATGGCTACACCTTC. Its translation is CASSLQREYGYTF.